Listed here are 9 T cell receptor beta chains from one sample, sequenced in a study of response to subunit inactivated influenza vaccine. TCRdb ran MiXCR on the RT-PCR reads and lists one entry per CDR3 protein. In the table there are 700,000 to 900,000 distinct CDR3 sequences, less than 25% of which are singletons. The sequencing here drew on PBMCs from blood, taken 5 to 6 days after vaccination. These receptors were obtained from a man aged 50 or older who received an inactivated influenza vaccine.

This clonotype was counted between two and nine times. CDR3 region: CSARGTGSYNEQFF. CDR3 in DNA: TGCAGTGCTAGAGGAACGGGCTCCTACAATGAGCAGTTCTTC. The chain employs TRBV20-1 and TRBJ2-1, with no clear D. Between the trimmed V and J ends, which lost 1 base and 0 bases, there was a span of 7 bases. The CDR3 extends over 14 amino acids. Germline CDR1 is DFQATT and CDR2 is SNEGSKA (reference sequence).

The table lists this clonotype with a few counts. V is TRBV13 and J is TRBJ1-2, with 7 bases lining up with TRBD1. J lost 6 bases, V lost 5 bases, and 12 bases had no gene match. Per the germline V gene, CDR1 is PRHDT and CDR2 is FYEKMQ (reference sequence). CDR3 length: 15 amino acids. CDR3 sequence: CASSRDREGLNGYTF. As DNA, the CDR3 is TGTGCCAGCAGCCGAGACAGGGAAGGACTAAATGGCTACACCTTC.

The chain is built from TRBV5-1 and TRBJ1-1; 7 bases line up with TRBD1. CDR1 SGHRS and CDR2 YFSETQ come from the germline V gene. V dropped 4 bases and J dropped 8; count of bases not matched to a gene: 8. The CDR3 extends over 13 amino acids. CDR3 DNA sequence: TGCGCCAGCAGCCCGCGGACAGGACGCGAAGCTTTCTTT. Protein product: CASSPRTGREAFF.

This chain connects TRBV4-2 to TRBJ2-2, with TRBD1 matching 7 bases. CDR3 length: 17 residues. V trimming: 0 bases; J trimming: 5 bases; junction bases outside the gene matches: 9. CDR1 and CDR2 (germline): LGHNA, YNFKEQ. DNA of the CDR3: TGTGCCAGCAGCCAAGATCGAGAGGGGGCTTTTACCGGGGAGCTGTTTTTT. Translating gives CASSQDREGAFTGELFF.

The chain has TRBV29-1 and TRBJ1-1; tentatively, D is TRBD1 (6 bases). Trimming took 4 bases from V and 3 from J, leaving 24 bases between them. Germline CDR1 SQVTM, CDR2 ANQGSEA. CDR3 size: 17 residues. The CDR3 DNA sequence: TGCAGCGTTGGATATACTGCGACAGGTCGGACTCACACTGAAGCTTTCTTT. Translated: CSVGYTATGRTHTEAFF.

The J gene is TRBJ1-6, the V gene TRBV27; maybe TRBD1 (6 bases). This CDR3 contains 13 residues. Germline CDR1 is MNHEY and CDR2 is SMNVEV (reference sequence). Trimming pared 8 bases from V and 5 bases from J, leaving 10 bases between. This CDR3 reads CASARTDNSPLHF. The CDR3 DNA reads TGTGCCAGCGCCCGGACAGATAATTCACCCCTCCACTTT.

The sample holds a few counts of this clonotype. This chain connects TRBV5-1 to TRBJ1-4; maybe TRBD1 (6 bases). CDR3 length: 15 amino acids. Trimming removed 5 bases from V and 4 bases from J, with 15 bases in between. Germline CDR1 is SGHRS and CDR2 is YFSETQ. The CDR3 DNA reads as TGCGCCAGCAGGAGCGGGACACCCTTTAATGAAAAACTGTTTTTT. This gives the protein CASRSGTPFNEKLFF.

This chain joins TRBV5-1 and TRBJ2-6; D gene uncertain. The CDR3 spans 16 residues. V lost 0 bases and J 2 bases, leaving 9 bases between the germline ends. Germline V gives CDR1 SGHRS, CDR2 YFSETQ. CDR3 in amino acids: CASSLVAAPGANVLTF. The DNA of the CDR3 is TGCGCCAGCAGCTTGGTGGCAGCCCCTGGGGCCAACGTCCTGACTTTC.

J is TRBJ1-5 and V is TRBV2; a possible D gene is TRBD1 (5 bases). This CDR3 comprises 16 residues. Germline lookup yields CDR1 SNHLY and CDR2 FYNNEI. V was clipped by 7 bases and J by 2 bases, with 18 bases between them. This CDR3 reads CASTLYGLRGNQPQHF. The CDR3 DNA is TGTGCCAGCACCTTATACGGTCTCAGGGGCAATCAGCCCCAGCATTTT.